This TCR beta chain came from a study of T cell repertoires in cytomegalovirus infection. On the study more broadly: Shared public TCR beta signatures pointed to both CMV infection and a matching HLA type.

TCRdb itself ran the reads through MiXCR, one entry per CDR3 protein. The data hold about 600,000 distinct CDR3 sequences, with approximately 24% observed a single time. Findings and caveats of the study: Totalled public TCR beta family frequency picked out people who carried CMV plus the relevant HLA. HLA-C-restricted CMV clonotypes gave the most frequent clonotype in two of eight donors.

To note about this clonotype: Its antigen remains unidentified.

Sequencing input: CD8+ T cells from PBMCs. This clonotype was sampled from a human donor in good health (CMV status not recorded). Some clones in this sample may be carry-over from other donors' samples.

DNA of the CDR3: TGTGCCAGCAGCCAAGATGGGATGGCGCCTAATGAGCAGTTCTTC. This encodes CASSQDGMAPNEQFF. The V gene is TRBV3-1, the J gene TRBJ2-1; D unresolved. The CDR3 totals 15 residues. Germline-derived CDR1 and CDR2 are LGHDT and YNNKEL (reference sequence). Trimming removed 0 bases from V and 7 bases from J, with 13 bases in between.